Shown below are 4 T cell receptor beta chains from a single sample sequenced in a study of blood T cell repertoires in COVID-19. Measured with immunoSEQ multiplex PCR; TCRdb has only the in-frame clones, and not every one. Among 200,000 to 300,000 clones listed, around 90% were seen once. The specimen was peripheral blood. Receptors were obtained from a human donor in a cohort sampled during active COVID-19.

The chain is built from TRBV4-3 and TRBJ1-2, with D perhaps TRBD1 (6 bases). Trimming stripped 0 bases from V and 6 bases from J, with 11 bases between. Germline loops: CDR1 LGHNA, CDR2 YSLEER. This CDR3 contains 14 residues. The CDR3 is CASSQEGGANGYTF. Written as DNA, the CDR3 is TGCGCCAGCAGCCAAGAGGGGGGGGCGAATGGCTACACCTTC.

The rearrangement joins TRBV28 to TRBJ1-4; D may be TRBD1 (5 bases). The CDR3 contains 14 residues. Germline-derived CDR1 and CDR2 are MDHEN and SYDVKM. Trimming removed 3 bases at V and 12 bases at J, with 17 bases between. In nucleotides, the CDR3 is TGTGCCAGCAGTTTCAATAGCTTCCGGGGGGAACTGTTTTTT. Protein: CASSFNSFRGELFF.

The chain is built from TRBV18 and TRBJ2-7; 8 positions agree with TRBD2. The CDR3 extends over 16 amino acids. Trimming at V came to 1 base and at J to 4 bases, leaving 9 bases not matched to a gene. CDR1 and CDR2 (germline): KGHSH, LQKENI. The CDR3, as DNA: TGTGCCAGCTCACCACGATCGGGGGGGGGCGTATACGAGCAGTACTTC. It translates to CASSPRSGGGVYEQYF.

The chain carries TRBV7-8 and TRBJ2-7; 10 bases are a match to TRBD1. CDR3 length: 14 residues. Germline V gives CDR1 SGHVS, CDR2 FQNEAQ. J gave up 3 bases and V 6 bases, and 5 bases lay outside the gene matches. This CDR3 reads CASRSGTGDYEQYF. CDR3 sequence (DNA): TGTGCCAGCAGATCCGGGACAGGGGACTACGAGCAGTACTTC.